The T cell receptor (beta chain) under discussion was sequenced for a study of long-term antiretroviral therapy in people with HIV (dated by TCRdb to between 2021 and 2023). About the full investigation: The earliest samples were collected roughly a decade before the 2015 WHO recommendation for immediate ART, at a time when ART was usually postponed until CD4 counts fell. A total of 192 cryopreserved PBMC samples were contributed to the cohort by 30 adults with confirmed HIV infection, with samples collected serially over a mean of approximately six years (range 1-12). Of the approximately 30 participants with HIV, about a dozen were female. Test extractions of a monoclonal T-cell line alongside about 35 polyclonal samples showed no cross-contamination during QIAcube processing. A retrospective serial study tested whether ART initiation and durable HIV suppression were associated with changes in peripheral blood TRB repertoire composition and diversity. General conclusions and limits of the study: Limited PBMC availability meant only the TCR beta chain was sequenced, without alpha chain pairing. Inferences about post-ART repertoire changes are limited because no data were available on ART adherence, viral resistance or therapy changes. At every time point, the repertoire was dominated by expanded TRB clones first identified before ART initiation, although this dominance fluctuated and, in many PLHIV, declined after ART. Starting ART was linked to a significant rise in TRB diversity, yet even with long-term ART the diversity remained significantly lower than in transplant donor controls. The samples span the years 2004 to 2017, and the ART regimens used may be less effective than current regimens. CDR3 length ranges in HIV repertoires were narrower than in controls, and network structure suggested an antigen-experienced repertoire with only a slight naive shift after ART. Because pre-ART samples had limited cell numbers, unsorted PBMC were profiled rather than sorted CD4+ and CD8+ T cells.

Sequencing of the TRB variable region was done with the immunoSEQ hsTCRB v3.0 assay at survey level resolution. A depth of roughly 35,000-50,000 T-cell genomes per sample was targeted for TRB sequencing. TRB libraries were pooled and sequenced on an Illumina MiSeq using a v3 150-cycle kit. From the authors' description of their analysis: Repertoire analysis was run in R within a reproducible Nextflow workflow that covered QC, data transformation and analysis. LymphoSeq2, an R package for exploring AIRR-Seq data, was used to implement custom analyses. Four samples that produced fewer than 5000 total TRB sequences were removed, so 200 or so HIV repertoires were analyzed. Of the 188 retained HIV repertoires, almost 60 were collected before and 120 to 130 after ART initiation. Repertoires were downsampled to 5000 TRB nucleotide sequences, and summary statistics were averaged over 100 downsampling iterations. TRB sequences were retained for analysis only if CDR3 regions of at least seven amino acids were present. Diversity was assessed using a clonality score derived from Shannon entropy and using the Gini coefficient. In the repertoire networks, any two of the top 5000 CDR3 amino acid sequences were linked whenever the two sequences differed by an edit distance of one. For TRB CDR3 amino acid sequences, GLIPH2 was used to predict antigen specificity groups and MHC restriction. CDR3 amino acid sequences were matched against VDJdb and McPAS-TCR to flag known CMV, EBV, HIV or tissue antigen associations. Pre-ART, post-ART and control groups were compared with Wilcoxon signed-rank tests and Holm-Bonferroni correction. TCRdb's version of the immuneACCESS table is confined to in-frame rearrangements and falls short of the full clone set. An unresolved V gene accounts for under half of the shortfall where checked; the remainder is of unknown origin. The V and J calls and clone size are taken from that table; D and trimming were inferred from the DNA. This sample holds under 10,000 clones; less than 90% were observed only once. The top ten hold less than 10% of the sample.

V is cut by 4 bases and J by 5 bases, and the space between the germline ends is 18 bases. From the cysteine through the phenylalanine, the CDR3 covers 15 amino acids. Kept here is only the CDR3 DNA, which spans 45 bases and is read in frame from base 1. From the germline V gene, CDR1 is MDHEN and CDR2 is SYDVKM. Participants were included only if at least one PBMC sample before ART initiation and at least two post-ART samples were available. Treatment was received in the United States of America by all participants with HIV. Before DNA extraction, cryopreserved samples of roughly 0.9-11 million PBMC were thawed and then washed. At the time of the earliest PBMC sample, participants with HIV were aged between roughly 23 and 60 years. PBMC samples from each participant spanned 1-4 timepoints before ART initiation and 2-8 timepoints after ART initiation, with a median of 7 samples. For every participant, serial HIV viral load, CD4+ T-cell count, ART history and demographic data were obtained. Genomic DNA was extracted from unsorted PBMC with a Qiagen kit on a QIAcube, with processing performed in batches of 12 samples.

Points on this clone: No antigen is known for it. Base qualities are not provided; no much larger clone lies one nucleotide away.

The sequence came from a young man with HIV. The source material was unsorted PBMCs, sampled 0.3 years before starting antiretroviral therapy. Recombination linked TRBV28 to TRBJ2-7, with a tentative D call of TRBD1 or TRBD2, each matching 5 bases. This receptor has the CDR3 CASSSSGTGPDEQYF. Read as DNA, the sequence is TGTGCCAGCAGTTCTTCCGGGACCGGGCCTGACGAGCAGTACTTC.